Listed here are 22 T cell receptor beta chains from one sample, sequenced in a study of T cell changes during pregnancy in multiple sclerosis. Method: immunoSEQ multiplex PCR; TCRdb's copy keeps in-frame clones and lacks some. The sample lists approximately 72,000 clones; approximately 90% were seen once. Sequencing was performed on peripheral blood, taken in the first trimester of pregnancy. The receptors were gathered from a female donor in good health, enrolled as a control in a pregnancy study.

This clone was counted once. This rearrangement joins TRBV5-6 to TRBJ2-1; 8 positions agree with TRBD1. There are 14 residues in the CDR3. The ends lost 4 bases at V and 5 bases at J; junction bases unmatched: 5. Germline V gives CDR1 SGHDT, CDR2 YYEEEE. CDR3 sequence: CASSRTGIHNEQFF. The CDR3 DNA reads as TGTGCCAGCAGCCGGACAGGGATACACAATGAGCAGTTCTTC.

J is TRBJ2-3 and V is TRBV10-3; D might be TRBD1 (5 bases). This CDR3 region has 14 residues. Trimming cost V 0 bases and J 1 base, with 5 bases left between them. Germline V gene sequence: CDR1 ENHRY, CDR2 SYGVKD. As DNA, the CDR3 is TGTGCCATCAGTGAGTCGACAGGCACAGATACGCAGTATTTT. Its protein is CAISESTGTDTQYF.

V and J are TRBV2 and TRBJ1-5; D is possibly TRBD1 (6 bases). V was pared by 10 bases and J by 3 bases, with 10 bases between. The germline CDR1 and CDR2 sequences are SNHLY and FYNNEI. CDR3 length: 12 residues. The CDR3 DNA reads TGTGCCACCCGACAGGCCAATCAGCCCCAGCATTTT. Its translation is CATRQANQPQHF.

This clone occurred once. The V gene is TRBV11-2, the J gene TRBJ2-2; D remains unclear. The CDR3 consists of 14 residues. V shed 4 bases and J shed 2 bases, with 8 bases lying between them. Germline CDR1 reads SGHAT; CDR2 reads FQNNGV. The chain's CDR3 is CASSSQRNTGELFF. Here the CDR3 DNA reads TGTGCCAGCAGCTCCCAGCGTAACACCGGGGAGCTGTTTTTT.

V is TRBV6-6 and J is TRBJ2-5; TRBD2 matches 10 bases. CDR3 size: 16 residues. The V segment lost 2 bases and the J segment 1 base; nucleotides outside the gene matches: 4. CDR1 and CDR2 from the germline V gene are MNHNY and SVGAGI (reference sequence). For the CDR3, the DNA is TGTGCCAGCAGTTACCTTACTAGCGGGGCCCAAGAGACCCAGTACTTC. Residues: CASSYLTSGAQETQYF.

This rearrangement joins TRBV27 to TRBJ2-3; the match to TRBD2 covers 11 bases. In germline, CDR1 is MNHEY, CDR2 SMNVEV (reference sequence). Losses at the gene ends were 3 bases for V and 1 base for J; bases not matched to a gene: 3. The CDR3 length is 16 residues. The CDR3 coding sequence is TGTGCCAGCAGTTTCCAGGGACTAGCGGGCACAGATACGCAGTATTTT. This translates into CASSFQGLAGTDTQYF.

This clone has a single count. V gene TRBV28 combines with J gene TRBJ2-3; a possible D gene is TRBD2 (7 bases). V was shortened by 8 bases and J by 4 bases, with 16 bases between the two germline ends. The germline CDR1 and CDR2 sequences are MDHEN and SYDVKM. This CDR3 spans 14 amino acids. The CDR3 DNA sequence: TGTGCCAGCCGTGGGGGGGCGAGGGCAGATACGCAGTATTTT. Residues: CASRGGARADTQYF.

The chain joins TRBV15 to TRBJ1-5, with D possibly TRBD1 on 6 matching bases. CDR1 is LNHNV and CDR2 is YYDKDF in the germline V gene (reference sequence). The CDR3 consists of 17 residues. V was pared by 1 base and J by 0 bases, with 13 bases between. CDR3 in DNA: TGTGCCACCAGCAGAGTAGTGCAGGGGTATAGCAATCAGCCCCAGCATTTT. Amino acids: CATSRVVQGYSNQPQHF.

This clone has only one observation. The V and J genes are TRBV6-5 and TRBJ2-7, with 8 bases matching TRBD1. Germline V gene lookup returns CDR1 MNHEY and CDR2 SVGAGI. With V trimmed by 4 bases and J by 2 bases, 4 bases remained unmatched. This CDR3 is 14 amino acids long. The CDR3 reads CASSSTGGTYEQYF. CDR3 coding DNA: TGTGCCAGCAGTTCCACAGGGGGAACCTACGAGCAGTACTTC.

The CDR3 loop reads CASSERGLEDNEQFF. The CDR3 bases are TGTGCCAGCAGTGAAAGGGGACTAGAAGACAATGAGCAGTTCTTC. J is TRBJ2-1 and V is TRBV2; TRBD2 matches at 8 bases. The germline V gene has CDR1 SNHLY and CDR2 FYNNEI. Unmatched junction bases numbered 5, after V lost 2 bases and J lost 5 bases. This CDR3 has 15 residues.

The chain employs TRBV27 and TRBJ2-7; unclear D gene. Trimming removed 5 bases from V and 1 base from J, with 12 bases in between. This CDR3 is 14 amino acids long. CDR1 and CDR2 from the germline V gene are MNHEY and SMNVEV (reference sequence). CDR3: CASSVIPNSYEQYF. In DNA form, the CDR3 reads TGTGCCAGCAGTGTCATCCCAAATTCCTACGAGCAGTACTTC.

The chain employs TRBV19 and TRBJ2-5; weak D call: TRBD1 (5 bases). This CDR3 is built from 18 residues. The germline gives CDR1 LNHDA, CDR2 SQIVND (reference sequence). V lost 6 bases and J lost 5, with 28 bases in between. Written as DNA, the CDR3 is TGTGCCAGTAGGGGCCCAAGAGTAGGGGTTGTCAAATGGGAGACCCAGTACTTC. This codes for CASRGPRVGVVKWETQYF.

This chain uses TRBV13 with TRBJ2-2; 11 bases match TRBD2. The V and J ends lost 0 bases and 4 bases, in that order; junction bases with no gene match: 1. The CDR3 sequence is 16 residues long. Germline V CDR1 and CDR2: PRHDT, FYEKMQ (reference sequence). Here the CDR3 DNA reads TGTGCCAGCAGCTTAGGACTAGCGGGAGCCACCGGGGAGCTGTTTTTT. Translating gives CASSLGLAGATGELFF.

The rearrangement joins TRBV2 to TRBJ1-1, with D possibly matching TRBD1 (5 bases). V was cut by 3 bases and J by 5 bases, with 13 bases left in between. Germline loops: CDR1 SNHLY, CDR2 FYNNEI. The CDR3 totals 14 residues. The CDR3 nucleotides read TGTGCCAGCAGTGACAGGGTAGGGTGGACTGAAGCTTTCTTT. Translation: CASSDRVGWTEAFF.

The V gene is TRBV10-3, the J gene TRBJ1-5; D is uncertain. Looked up from germline, CDR1 is ENHRY and CDR2 is SYGVKD. V was cut by 3 bases and J by 6 bases, with 12 bases left in between. The length of the CDR3 is 14 residues. The CDR3 DNA sequence: TGTGCCATCAGTGAAGGACGGGAGCTTCAGCCCCAGCATTTT. Protein sequence: CAISEGRELQPQHF.

The chain combines TRBV5-4 with TRBJ2-5, with 8 bases lining up with TRBD2. Germline V gene sequence: CDR1 SGHNT, CDR2 YYREEE (reference sequence). J was trimmed by 1 base and V by 0 bases; bases with no gene match: 17. The CDR3 spans 20 residues. CDR3 protein: CASSLVIGRAETFSQETQYF. The CDR3 region has the DNA TGTGCCAGCAGCTTGGTAATCGGGAGGGCCGAAACTTTCTCCCAAGAGACCCAGTACTTC.

The chain recombines TRBV28 with TRBJ2-1; TRBD2 agrees at 10 bases. Per the germline V gene, CDR1 is MDHEN and CDR2 is SYDVKM. V was clipped by 4 bases and J by 0 bases; unmatched bases: 6. This CDR3 is built from 17 residues. The CDR3 loop reads CASSSPWTSGSYNEQFF. CDR3 DNA sequence: TGTGCCAGCAGTTCTCCCTGGACTAGCGGCTCCTACAATGAGCAGTTCTTC.

A single count supports this clone. The chain couples TRBV6-1 to TRBJ2-3; 8 bases align to TRBD1. Losses at the gene ends were 1 base for V and 0 bases for J; bases not matched to a gene: 0. The CDR3 sequence is 15 residues long. Germline loops: CDR1 MNHNS, CDR2 SASEGT. DNA for the CDR3: TGTGCCAGCAGTGAAGGGACAGGGAGCACAGATACGCAGTATTTT. This translates into CASSEGTGSTDTQYF.

The chain recombines TRBV7-8 with TRBJ1-1; D might be TRBD1 (5 bases). This CDR3 has 15 amino acids. Germline CDR1 SGHVS, CDR2 FQNEAQ. Trimming left V 0 bases short and J 2 bases short, with 10 bases between. The CDR3 nucleotides are TGTGCCAGCAGCTTAGCTCCAGGGCTAAACACTGAAGCTTTCTTT. Translating gives CASSLAPGLNTEAFF. Full variable domain (remainder filled in from reference TRBV7-8 and TRBJ1-1): GAGVSQSPRYKVAKRGQDVALRCDPISGHVSLFWYQQALGQGPEFLTYFQNEAQLDKSGLPSDRFFAERPEGSVSTLKIQRTQQEDSAVYLCASSLAPGLNTEAFFGQGTRLTVV.

The rearrangement joins TRBV27 to TRBJ1-1; the D gene is possibly TRBD1 (5 bases). V was pared by 6 bases and J by 0 bases, with 8 bases between. The CDR3 totals 13 residues. Germline V CDR1 and CDR2: MNHEY, SMNVEV (reference sequence). CDR3 coding DNA: TGTGCCAGCAGAAGGGGCCTGAACACTGAAGCTTTCTTT. It is translated as CASRRGLNTEAFF.

The chain recombines TRBV4-1 with TRBJ1-5; 7 nucleotides agree with TRBD1. The germline V gene has CDR1 MGHRA and CDR2 YSYEKL. V was clipped by 4 bases and J by 6 bases; unmatched bases: 9. This CDR3 spans 15 amino acids. The DNA for the CDR3 is TGCGCCAGCAGCCCACAGGGGCGCCAGGTTCAGCCCCAGCATTTT. Protein: CASSPQGRQVQPQHF.

This chain links TRBV28 with TRBJ2-7; 10 positions match TRBD2. The CDR3 runs 17 residues. V shed 3 bases and J 7 bases; nucleotides not matched to a gene: 15. Germline lookup yields CDR1 MDHEN and CDR2 SYDVKM. CDR3 region: CASSFLGLSGRAWEQYF. In DNA form, the CDR3 reads TGTGCCAGCAGTTTCCTGGGACTAAGCGGGAGGGCTTGGGAGCAGTACTTC.